These 29 T cell receptor beta chains were all obtained from the same sample, sequenced in a study of T-cell memory formation after mild COVID-19. TCRdb re-analysed the 5' RACE reads in MiXCR, keeping a single row per CDR3 protein. This table holds around 430,000 distinct CDR3 sequences, 16% found once. The sequenced material came from PBMCs or a T cell subset sorted from them (not recorded which). Source of these receptors: a man younger than 35 who had mild COVID-19 (a few samples of this study predate the infection). Cell type and time point are not known.

This clonotype was observed a few times. V is TRBV7-2 and J is TRBJ2-7; 7 nucleotides agree with TRBD1. J gave up 5 bases and V 6 bases, and 4 bases lay outside the gene matches. Per germline, CDR1 SGHTA and CDR2 FQGNSA. The CDR3 loop spans 12 amino acids. The CDR3 protein is CASSQGVHEQYF. As DNA, the CDR3 is TGTGCCAGCAGTCAGGGGGTCCACGAGCAGTACTTC.

The rearrangement joins TRBV12-5 to TRBJ1-6; D gene ambiguous. The V gene's germline CDR1 is LGHNT and CDR2 FRNRAP. The CDR3 totals 16 residues. CDR3 sequence reads: CAELPGLGSYNSPLHF. The CDR3 DNA reads TGTGCGGAGCTCCCGGGGTTGGGATCCTATAATTCACCCCTCCACTTT.

This clonotype was detected only a few times. The J gene is TRBJ2-7, the V gene TRBV10-3; no firm D call. CDR3 length: 14 residues. Trimming removed 8 bases from V and 0 bases from J, with 14 bases in between. CDR1 is ENHRY and CDR2 is SYGVKD in the germline V gene. The CDR3 DNA reads TGTGCCATCGGGCCTTCCACGAGCTCCTACGAGCAGTACTTC. Translation: CAIGPSTSSYEQYF.

This clonotype turned up a few times. V is TRBV27 and J is TRBJ2-5; 12 bases line up with TRBD2. After removal of 6 bases from V and 5 bases from J, the junction contained 4 bases not matched to a gene. The CDR3 spans 14 residues. The V gene's germline CDR1 is MNHEY and CDR2 SMNVEV (reference sequence). The CDR3 DNA is TGTGCCAGCAGCGTAGGACTAGCGGGGGAGACCCAGTACTTC. The encoded protein is CASSVGLAGETQYF.

The sample holds a few counts of this clonotype. The rearrangement joins TRBV5-1 to TRBJ2-3; D uncertain. The V end lost 4 bases, the J end lost 6 bases, and 15 bases lay between the germline ends. Germline V gives CDR1 SGHRS, CDR2 YFSETQ. CDR3 length equals 14 residues. CDR3 in DNA: TGCGCCAGCAGCCCCTCCGCTGGCGCCGATACGCAGTATTTT. Its translation is CASSPSAGADTQYF.

This rearrangement joins TRBV19 to TRBJ1-5; no definite D call. Trimming pared 1 base from V and 0 bases from J, leaving 7 bases between. Germline V lookup: CDR1 LNHDA, CDR2 SQIVND (reference sequence). The CDR3 has 15 amino acids. This chain's CDR3 is CASSIGHNSNQPQHF. CDR3 DNA: TGTGCCAGTAGTATAGGTCACAATAGCAATCAGCCCCAGCATTTT.

This clonotype was observed many times. The J gene is TRBJ2-5, the V gene TRBV7-9; either TRBD1 or TRBD2 may supply D (5 bases each). The germline V gene encodes CDR1 SEHNR and CDR2 FQNEAQ (reference sequence). The CDR3 contains 14 residues. V was pared by 5 bases and J by 0 bases, with 10 bases between. The CDR3 is CASSPGTDQETQYF. The CDR3 nucleotides are TGTGCCAGCAGCCCGGGGACGGACCAAGAGACCCAGTACTTC. Based on the CDR3 plus reference TRBV7-9 and TRBJ2-5, the full variable domain is DTGVSQNPRHKITKRGQNVTFRCDPISEHNRLYWYRQTLGQGPEFLTYFQNEAQLEKSRLLSDRFSAERPKGSFSTLEIQRTEQGDSAMYLCASSPGTDQETQYFGPGTRLLVL.

There are a few counts of this clonotype. This chain links TRBV4-1 with TRBJ2-1; TRBD2 agrees at 7 bases. The germline CDR1 and CDR2 sequences are MGHRA and YSYEKL. The length of the CDR3 is 15 residues. V shed 3 bases and J 4 bases; nucleotides not matched to a gene: 6. Written as DNA, the CDR3 is TGCGCCAGCAGCCAGAGCCGGGGGGAATACAATGAGCAGTTCTTC. It is translated as CASSQSRGEYNEQFF.

This clonotype was counted a few times. The chain links TRBV27 to TRBJ2-5; D is unresolved. The germline V and J ends were trimmed by 1 base and 5 bases, with 8 bases remaining between them. This CDR3 contains 13 residues. Germline CDR1 and CDR2: MNHEY and SMNVEV (reference sequence). CDR3 in amino acids: CASSLFARETQYF. The CDR3 DNA reads TGTGCCAGCAGTTTATTCGCGCGGGAGACCCAGTACTTC.

This chain links TRBV5-1 with TRBJ1-2; 8 nucleotides agree with TRBD1. This CDR3 is 15 amino acids long. Germline trimming cut 3 bases from V and 2 bases from J; bases unmatched to any gene: 6. Germline V gene sequence: CDR1 SGHRS, CDR2 YFSETQ. The CDR3: CASSWTGTENYGYTF. The CDR3 DNA sequence: TGCGCCAGCAGCTGGACAGGGACAGAAAACTATGGCTACACCTTC. The entire variable domain, with the rest obtained from reference TRBV5-1 and TRBJ1-2, is as follows: KAGVTQTPRYLIKTRGQQVTLSCSPISGHRSVSWYQQTPGQGLQFLFEYFSETQRNKGNFPGRFSGRQFSNSRSEMNVSTLELGDSALYLCASSWTGTENYGYTFGSGTRLTVV.

The V gene is TRBV24-1, the J gene TRBJ2-1; perhaps D is TRBD1 or TRBD2 (5 bases each). The CDR3 has 15 residues. The V gene's germline CDR1 is KGHDR and CDR2 SFDVKD. With 5 bases removed from V and 7 bases from J, the gap between germline ends came to 17 bases. CDR3 nucleotide sequence: TGTGCCACCAGTGCGCCAGGTCTGTGGGGGAATGAGCAGTTCTTC. This codes for CATSAPGLWGNEQFF.

The gene calls are TRBV28 and TRBJ2-3; 8 nucleotides line up with TRBD1. Germline V CDR1 and CDR2: MDHEN, SYDVKM. The V and J ends lost 5 bases and 2 bases, in that order; junction bases with no gene match: 9. CDR3 length: 16 residues. CDR3 in DNA: TGTGCCAGCAGTCGCACGGGACAGGTACTCACAGATACGCAGTATTTT. It yields the protein CASSRTGQVLTDTQYF.

Only a few counts were recorded for this clonotype. CDR3: CSARRAGVTYNEQFF. In DNA, the CDR3 is TGCAGTGCTAGACGTGCCGGTGTCACCTACAATGAGCAGTTCTTC. J is TRBJ2-1 and V is TRBV20-1; the D is unclear. The CDR3 sequence is 15 residues long. Germline assignment: CDR1 DFQATT and CDR2 SNEGSKA (reference sequence). V shed 2 bases and J shed 2 bases, with 13 bases lying between them.

V gene TRBV5-4 combines with J gene TRBJ1-1, with D possibly being TRBD1 (5 bases). There are 13 residues in the CDR3. The germline CDR1 and CDR2 sequences are SGHNT and YYREEE (reference sequence). With 4 bases removed from V and 4 bases from J, the gap between germline ends came to 11 bases. The CDR3 spells CASSPGRSTEAFF. The CDR3 DNA is TGTGCCAGCAGCCCGGGACGGTCCACTGAAGCTTTCTTT.

This clonotype was seen a handful of times. This chain links TRBV7-9 with TRBJ1-5; tentative D call: TRBD1 (6 bases). Trimming stripped 5 bases from V and 3 bases from J, with 11 bases between. The CDR3 is 14 residues long. Germline assignment: CDR1 SEHNR and CDR2 FQNEAQ (reference sequence). CDR3 region: CASSGEGVNQPQHF. DNA for the CDR3: TGTGCCAGCAGCGGAGAGGGGGTCAATCAGCCCCAGCATTTT.

The chain uses TRBV6-5 and TRBJ1-3, with D unresolved. This CDR3 comprises 13 residues. CDR1 is MNHEY, CDR2 SVGAGI, per germline. V was shortened by 10 bases and J by 0 bases, with 10 bases between the two germline ends. CDR3 protein: CAISGFSGNTIYF. The DNA of the CDR3 is TGTGCCATTTCCGGGTTCTCTGGAAACACCATATATTTT.

This clonotype was picked up a small number of times. The chain combines TRBV7-2 with TRBJ1-1; TRBD1 is a possible D gene (5 bases). Trimming took 2 bases from V and 5 from J, leaving 12 bases between them. CDR3 length equals 14 residues. Germline values: CDR1 SGHTA, CDR2 FQGNSA. The CDR3 sequence: CASSLNGDGTEAFF. Here the CDR3 DNA reads TGTGCCAGCAGCTTAAACGGGGACGGGACTGAAGCTTTCTTT.

This clonotype was observed a handful of times. The V call is TRBV20-1, the J call TRBJ2-7; D is possibly TRBD1 or TRBD2 (5 bases each). This CDR3 has 15 residues. Trimming left V 1 base short and J 2 bases short, with 15 bases between. The germline gives CDR1 DFQATT, CDR2 SNEGSKA (reference sequence). CDR3 sequence: CSARAGTYGPYEQYV. The CDR3 DNA reads as TGCAGTGCTAGAGCAGGGACGTATGGCCCCTACGAGCAGTACGTC.

This clonotype was detected only a few times. The CDR3 here is CASSSWESNGYTF. CDR3 bases: TGTGCCAGCAGCTCTTGGGAATCTAATGGCTACACCTTC. The gene calls are TRBV9 and TRBJ1-2, with unresolved D. The CDR3 consists of 13 residues. Germline V lookup: CDR1 SGDLS, CDR2 YYNGEE. V was clipped by 4 bases and J by 6 bases, with 13 bases between them.

The J gene is TRBJ1-5, the V gene TRBV12-3 or TRBV12-4; 10 bases line up with TRBD1. The trim removed 6 bases at V and 4 bases at J, leaving 3 bases unmatched. This CDR3 is built from 14 residues. CDR3 DNA sequence: TGTGCCAGCAGGCAGGGACAGGGGAATCAGCCCCAGCATTTT. This sequence encodes CASRQGQGNQPQHF.

V is TRBV19 and J is TRBJ1-5; D remains ambiguous. Trimming took 4 bases from V and 0 from J, leaving 13 bases between them. Germline loops: CDR1 LNHDA, CDR2 SQIVND (reference sequence). The length of the CDR3 is 16 residues. CDR3 loop: CASSKGKGYSNQPQHF. CDR3 nucleotides: TGTGCCAGTAGTAAAGGGAAGGGTTATAGCAATCAGCCCCAGCATTTT.

This clonotype has more than one count but fewer than ten. This CDR3 is CASSAGTGLRGIHTF. CDR3 nucleotide sequence: TGTGCCAGCAGCGCTGGGACAGGCCTTCGCGGGATTCACACCTTC. The chain is built from TRBV7-3 and TRBJ1-2; 8 bases align to TRBD1. CDR1 is SGHTA, CDR2 FQGTGA, per germline. With V trimmed by 5 bases and J by 12 bases, 17 bases remained unmatched. The CDR3 sequence is 15 residues long.

This clonotype has at least ten counts. This chain joins TRBV7-3 and TRBJ1-1; the D is unclear. Germline CDR1 SGHTA, CDR2 FQGTGA. The CDR3 length is 16 residues. Trimming left V 1 base short and J 4 bases short, with 16 bases between. CDR3 amino acids: CASSLNAAKMGTEAFF. CDR3 nucleotides: TGTGCCAGCAGCTTAAATGCCGCGAAAATGGGCACTGAAGCTTTCTTT.

This clonotype was counted between two and nine times. The CDR3 coding sequence is TGTGCCAGCAGCTTACTGGGACTGCCCAATCAGCCCCAGCATTTT. Its protein product is CASSLLGLPNQPQHF. V and J are TRBV5-6 and TRBJ1-5, with D perhaps matching TRBD1 (5 bases). Deletions cut 2 bases from V and 3 bases from J, with 12 bases between. The CDR3 has 15 amino acids. CDR1 and CDR2 (germline): SGHDT, YYEEEE.

The CDR3: CASSEFTDNNEQFF. DNA for the CDR3: TGTGCCAGCAGTGAATTCACAGATAACAATGAGCAGTTCTTC. The V gene is TRBV6-1, the J gene TRBJ2-1; no definite D call. Germline CDR1 reads MNHNS; CDR2 reads SASEGT. V lost 2 bases, J lost 5 bases, and 10 bases lay in between. There are 14 residues in the CDR3.

This clonotype was seen a handful of times. The chain employs TRBV5-5 and TRBJ2-3; 9 bases agree with TRBD2. There are 16 residues in the CDR3. V gave up 0 bases and J gave up 6 bases; unmatched junction bases: 8. Germline CDR1 is SGHKS and CDR2 is YYEKEE (reference sequence). Here the CDR3 reads CASSLAVPTSGDTQYF. CDR3 sequence (DNA): TGTGCCAGCAGCTTGGCGGTCCCCACTAGCGGGGATACGCAGTATTTT.

With regard to this clonotype: Possible read error: a much larger clone is one base away. This chain links TRBV7-9 with TRBJ2-3, with TRBD2 matching 10 bases. This CDR3 region has 15 residues. From germline, CDR1 is SEHNR and CDR2 FQNEAQ (reference sequence). With V trimmed by 5 bases and J by 4 bases, 6 bases remained unmatched. CDR3 sequence reads: CASSHQGLASDTQYF. CDR3 DNA sequence: TGTGCCAGCAGCCACCAGGGACTAGCGTCAGATACGCAGTATTTT.

This clonotype was counted ten times or more. The chain uses TRBV20-1 and TRBJ2-1, with 10 bases that match TRBD2. The V segment lost 6 bases and the J segment 4 bases; nucleotides outside the gene matches: 9. The length of the CDR3 is 15 residues. CDR1 DFQATT and CDR2 SNEGSKA come from the germline V gene (reference sequence). This CDR3 reads CSALLAGAGYNEQFF. The CDR3 DNA reads TGCAGTGCCCTGCTAGCGGGGGCCGGGTACAATGAGCAGTTCTTC.

The chain has TRBV4-1 and TRBJ2-5; D is ambiguous. CDR3 length equals 14 residues. Germline assignment: CDR1 MGHRA and CDR2 YSYEKL. Between the trimmed V and J ends, which lost 3 bases and 3 bases, there was a span of 11 bases. CDR3 in amino acids: CASSQPATKETQYF. Here the CDR3 DNA reads TGCGCCAGCAGCCAGCCGGCGACAAAAGAGACCCAGTACTTC.